Listed here is a single TCR beta chain. Its antigen is currently not known. No much larger clonotype is one base removed from it; base qualities were not supplied. The sample originates from a study of blood T cell repertoires in COVID-19 (dated by TCRdb to the early 2020s). Describing the broader study: The collaborator samples originated in the United States, Italy and Spain and spanned the acute and convalescent phases of COVID-19. The material from the prospective study consisted of cDNA or gDNA derived from T cells, B-cell-depleted T cells, or PBMCs. The dataset comprised deeply sampled blood TCRbeta repertoires from subjects exposed to, actively infected with, or recovered from COVID-19. A freely available public database, intended as a resource for researchers studying the immune response to SARS-CoV-2, is where the repertoires were released. The samples were drawn from two sources: the first 160 participants of the ongoing ImmuneRACE study, and over 1,000 subjects contributed by 6 global collaborators. Nearly every sample came with metadata listing a de-identified subject ID, COVID-19 status, age in years and sex. HLA class I and class II types, where available, came from metadata supplied by the sample provider rather than from assay-based typing. Paper-wide results and their limitations: The quantity of clinical and demographic metadata differed by source and by participant and was supplied without curation.

The CDR3 goes from the cysteine to the phenylalanine over 13 residues. Only CDR3 DNA is held: 39 bases, read in frame from base 1. Trimming takes 6 bases from V and 2 bases from J, and the germline ends sit 9 bases apart. Per the germline V gene, SGHDT is the CDR1 and YYEEEE is the CDR2. TCRbeta CDR3 regions were amplified from genomic DNA by means of the immunoSEQ Assay, a bias-controlled multiplex PCR. Turning to the authors' computational methods: The number of nucleated cells in each sample was estimated from the amplification of reference gene primers within the assay. To quantify the absolute abundance of each unique TCRbeta CDR3 rearrangement, sequence reads were collapsed and filtered. For each sample, productive Simpson clonality was calculated as the square root of Simpson's diversity index across productive rearrangements. TCRdb stores this immuneACCESS table with in-frame sequences only. Part of the clones is absent; in the studies checked, under half of the shortfall reflects unresolved V genes, and no reason is known for the rest. That table is the source of V, J and clone size, and D and trimming were worked out from the DNA. Here the sample has about 320,000 clones; 90% occur a single time. 3.5% to 5% of the sample comes from the top ten.

In the prospective study, participants were roughly 18 to 95 years old, resided in about two dozen geographic areas of the United States, and were enrolled through a virtual design. Cohort assignment in the prospective study relied on participant-reported clinical history from a screening survey and a study questionnaire. Exposed participants had been in contact, within 2 weeks of entering the study, with a person who had a PCR-confirmed or clinician-diagnosed case of COVID-19. In the prospective study, mobile phlebotomists collected whole blood, serum and a nasopharyngeal or oropharyngeal swab from each participant. Over an approximately two-month period, participants in the prospective study had the option of providing additional blood draws and questionnaires. Before DNA extraction, blood samples from the prospective study were shipped at room temperature or frozen.

This chain is built from TRBV5-6 and TRBJ2-4; perhaps TRBD1 is the D gene, with 6 bases matching. Sequenced material: PBMCs or T cells enriched from blood (not recorded which). This clonotype was obtained from a woman aged 25-40 years who had been exposed to COVID-19. CDR3 region: CASTGTTKNIQYF. The nucleotide sequence reads as follows: TGTGCCAGCACGGGGACAACCAAAAACATTCAGTACTTC.